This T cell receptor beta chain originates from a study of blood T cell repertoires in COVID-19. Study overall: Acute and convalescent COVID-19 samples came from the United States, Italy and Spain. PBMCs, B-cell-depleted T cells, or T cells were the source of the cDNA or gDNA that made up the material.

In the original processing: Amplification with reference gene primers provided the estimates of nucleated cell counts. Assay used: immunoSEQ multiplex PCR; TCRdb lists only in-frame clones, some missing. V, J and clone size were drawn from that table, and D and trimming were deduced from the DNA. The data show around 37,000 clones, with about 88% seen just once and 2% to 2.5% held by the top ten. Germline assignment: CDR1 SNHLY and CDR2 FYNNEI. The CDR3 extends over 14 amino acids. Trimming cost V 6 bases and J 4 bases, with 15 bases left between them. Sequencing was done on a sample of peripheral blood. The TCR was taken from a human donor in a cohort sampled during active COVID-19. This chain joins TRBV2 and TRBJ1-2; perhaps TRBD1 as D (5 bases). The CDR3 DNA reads TGTGCCAGCAGCCGCGGGACGGCAGCCTATGGCTACACCTTC. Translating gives CASSRGTAAYGYTF.